Presented here are 31 T cell receptor beta chains from one specimen sequenced in a study of OX40 agonist ivuxolimab in advanced cancers. Clones were read by immunoSEQ multiplex PCR, and TCRdb kept only the in-frame ones, dropping some. The sample records 97,000 or so clones, around 90% being singletons. The starting material was CD4+ or CD8+ T cells sorted from blood, obtained in a trial of the OX40 agonist ivuxolimab. The receptors come from an adult with an advanced solid tumor such as melanoma, head and neck, liver or kidney cancer.

This clone showed up just a few times. The chain employs TRBV9 and TRBJ2-5; D may be TRBD1 (5 bases). Germline-derived CDR1 and CDR2 are SGDLS and YYNGEE. This CDR3 has 14 amino acids. The germline V and J ends were trimmed by 3 bases and 5 bases, with 14 bases remaining between them. The CDR3 DNA follows: TGTGCCAGCAGCGACGGGTGGGGCAGGGAGACCCAGTACTTC. It encodes CASSDGWGRETQYF. Variable domain in full (rest from reference TRBV9 and TRBJ2-5): DSGVTQTPKHLITATGQRVTLRCSPRSGDLSVYWYQQSLDQGLQFLIQYYNGEERAKGNILERFSAQQFPDLHSELNLSSLELGDSALYFCASSDGWGRETQYFGPGTRLLVL.

The rearrangement joins TRBV7-2 to TRBJ2-2; TRBD2 matches at 14 bases. CDR1 and CDR2 (germline): SGHTA, FQGNSA. With 5 bases clipped from V and 4 bases from J, the junction kept 9 bases outside the gene matches. This CDR3 has 18 residues. CDR3 in DNA: TGTGCCAGCAGCCGCCGACTAGCGGGAGGGCTTAGCACCGGGGAGCTGTTTTTT. This translates into CASSRRLAGGLSTGELFF.

The gene calls are TRBV6-5 and TRBJ1-5; D not certain. V lost 6 bases and J 8 bases, leaving 17 bases between the germline ends. The CDR3 runs to 14 residues. Germline V gene data show CDR1 as MNHEY and CDR2 as SVGAGI. The CDR3 loop is CASRGMTDREPQHF. CDR3 coding DNA: TGTGCCAGCAGGGGAATGACCGATCGCGAGCCCCAGCATTTT.

This clone was seen a few times. J is TRBJ1-5 and V is TRBV10-1; D is perhaps TRBD1 (5 bases). V gave up 4 bases and J gave up 5 bases, with 18 bases separating them. This CDR3 has 16 residues. Germline CDR1 and CDR2: WNHNN and SYGVQD (reference sequence). The CDR3 nucleotides are TGCGCCAGCAGTGTAGTTACAGGTTCTGACTATCAGCCCCAGCATTTT. Translation gives CASSVVTGSDYQPQHF.

Note on this clone: Compared with germline, one end of the junction differs, possibly owing to a read error. The chain is built from TRBV10-3 and TRBJ2-5; 7 bases line up with TRBD2. CDR1 is ENHRY, CDR2 SYGVKD, per germline. The CDR3 has 12 amino acids. CDR3 sequence (DNA): TGTGCCGTCAGCGGGGTGGGGGAGACCCAGTACTTC. Translation gives CAVSGVGETQYF.

This clone was recorded once. The chain joins TRBV6-1 to TRBJ1-1, with a weak D call TRBD1 (6 bases). The V and J ends lost 7 bases and 4 bases respectively, with 16 bases between them. Germline-derived CDR1 and CDR2 are MNHNS and SASEGT. The CDR3 is 14 residues long. The CDR3 reads CASTLTGLVTEAFF. The CDR3 DNA reads as TGTGCCAGCACCCTGACAGGTCTAGTCACTGAAGCTTTCTTT.

The chain is built from TRBV28 and TRBJ1-5, with a possible D match to TRBD1 (6 bases). Germline assignment: CDR1 MDHEN and CDR2 SYDVKM. Trimming left V 5 bases short and J 2 bases short, with 13 bases between. The CDR3 extends over 15 amino acids. CDR3: CASSPSGAGNQPQHF. The CDR3 nucleotides read TGTGCCAGCAGTCCCTCGGGGGCGGGCAATCAGCCCCAGCATTTT.

The V and J genes are TRBV7-6 and TRBJ2-1; 15 nucleotides line up with TRBD2. The V and J ends lost 5 bases and 8 bases, in that order; junction bases with no gene match: 4. Germline V gene data show CDR1 as SGHVS and CDR2 as FNYEAQ. This CDR3 has 15 amino acids. CDR3 coding DNA: TGTGCCAGCAGCCCGGGACTAGCGGGGGGCGATGAGCAGTTCTTC. It yields the protein CASSPGLAGGDEQFF.

This chain links TRBV7-9 with TRBJ2-1, with D tentatively TRBD2 (6 bases). CDR1 and CDR2 (germline): SEHNR, FQNEAQ (reference sequence). CDR3 size: 15 residues. V lost 1 base and J lost 0, with 7 bases in between. The CDR3 reads CASSLVGGSYNEQFF. The CDR3, as DNA: TGTGCCAGCAGCTTAGTCGGGGGCTCCTACAATGAGCAGTTCTTC.

The rearrangement joins TRBV29-1 to TRBJ2-1; no clear D. This CDR3 is 11 amino acids long. V lost 4 bases, J lost 7 bases, and 8 bases lay in between. Germline CDR1 reads SQVTM; CDR2 reads ANQGSEA. The CDR3 DNA sequence: TGCAGCGTTGCCCCTGGGAATGAGCAGTTCTTC. Encoded protein: CSVAPGNEQFF.

The genes are TRBV2 and TRBJ1-2, with a possible D match to TRBD1 (5 bases). The germline V gene encodes CDR1 SNHLY and CDR2 FYNNEI. The length of the CDR3 is 13 residues. V was trimmed by 4 bases and J by 2 bases, leaving 8 bases between them. CDR3 in amino acids: CASSVDINYGYTF. CDR3 coding DNA: TGTGCCAGCAGTGTGGACATAAACTATGGCTACACCTTC. Supplemented by reference TRBV2 and TRBJ1-2, the full variable domain reads EPEVTQTPSHQVTQMGQEVILRCVPISNHLYFYWYRQILGQKVEFLVSFYNNEISEKSEIFDDQFSVERPDGSNFTLKIRSTKLEDSAMYFCASSVDINYGYTFGSGTRLTVV.

The CDR3 sequence is CASSTPVGGGANSPLHF. The CDR3 region has the DNA TGTGCCAGCAGCACCCCTGTCGGGGGCGGCGCTAATTCACCCCTCCACTTT. The V call is TRBV5-6, the J call TRBJ1-6; D possibly corresponds to TRBD1 (6 bases). V was cut by 4 bases and J by 6 bases, with 20 bases left in between. Germline lookup yields CDR1 SGHDT and CDR2 YYEEEE. This CDR3 comprises 17 residues.

This clone was detected only once. The chain combines TRBV6-5 with TRBJ2-7, with TRBD1 matching over 7 bases. CDR1 MNHEY and CDR2 SVGAGI come from the germline V gene. This CDR3 comprises 13 residues. V trimming: 6 bases; J trimming: 4 bases; junction bases outside the gene matches: 6. CDR3 sequence: CASRRGLPYEQYF. DNA of the CDR3: TGTGCCAGCAGGAGGGGGCTCCCATACGAGCAGTACTTC.

The rearrangement uses TRBV9 and TRBJ2-7, with D possibly matching TRBD2 (5 bases). From germline, CDR1 is SGDLS and CDR2 YYNGEE. This CDR3 has 15 amino acids. Trimming took 4 bases from V and 0 from J, leaving 14 bases between them. CDR3 DNA sequence: TGTGCCAGCAGCCCTCAAGAGGGCCTCTCCTACGAGCAGTACTTC. Translated, it gives CASSPQEGLSYEQYF.

The V call is TRBV29-1, the J call TRBJ2-1; possible D gene TRBD1, 5 bases. Trimming pared 6 bases from V and 2 bases from J, leaving 20 bases between. Germline lookup yields CDR1 SQVTM and CDR2 ANQGSEA. CDR3 length: 16 residues. The CDR3 DNA reads TGCAGCGTCTCCCCCTCGCTACAGGTCACCTACAATGAGCAGTTCTTC. It translates to CSVSPSLQVTYNEQFF.

The chain recombines TRBV6-5 with TRBJ2-3; no clear D. Germline V gives CDR1 MNHEY, CDR2 SVGAGI. This CDR3 has 12 residues. With 7 bases removed from V and 2 bases from J, the gap between germline ends came to 7 bases. The CDR3 loop reads CASTPPTDTQYF. The CDR3 DNA is TGTGCCAGCACTCCACCCACAGATACGCAGTATTTT.

The V and J genes are TRBV19 and TRBJ1-5; D might be TRBD1 (5 bases). This CDR3 is built from 19 residues. The germline V gene has CDR1 LNHDA and CDR2 SQIVND (reference sequence). Trimming shortened V by 2 bases and J by 4 bases, and 24 bases separated the two germline ends. For the CDR3, the DNA is TGTGCCAGTAGTATATCCGGGACGATATTTCCGAATGCGAATCAGCCCCAGCATTTT. It translates to CASSISGTIFPNANQPQHF.

The chain employs TRBV29-1 and TRBJ2-1; possibly TRBD2 for D (6 bases). CDR1 and CDR2 from the germline V gene are SQVTM and ANQGSEA. The CDR3 loop spans 16 amino acids. V lost 1 base to trimming and J lost 9 bases, with 22 bases between them. As DNA, the CDR3 is TGCAGCGTTGAAGTGTACCCGGGAGCCTCTTGGGGTGAGCAGTTCTTC. Amino acids: CSVEVYPGASWGEQFF.

V usage is TRBV30 and J usage is TRBJ2-4; D remains ambiguous. Trimming pared 1 base from V and 6 bases from J, leaving 4 bases between. The CDR3 loop spans 11 amino acids. CDR1 and CDR2 from the germline V gene are GTSNPN and SVGIG (reference sequence). Here the CDR3 DNA reads TGTGCCTGGAGTGACGGAAACATTCAGTACTTC. This encodes CAWSDGNIQYF.

The V and J genes are TRBV29-1 and TRBJ2-3; 8 bases are a match to TRBD2. CDR3 size: 15 residues. V lost 2 bases to trimming and J lost 6 bases; unmatched junction nucleotides: 10. Germline CDR1 reads SQVTM; CDR2 reads ANQGSEA. For the CDR3, the DNA is TGCAGCGTTGAAACGGTAGCGGGGCACTACGATACGCAGTATTTT. Amino acid sequence: CSVETVAGHYDTQYF.

V and J are TRBV30 and TRBJ2-3, with no clear D. The CDR3 spans 11 residues. CDR1 and CDR2 from the germline V gene are GTSNPN and SVGIG (reference sequence). The V and J ends lost 7 bases and 2 bases respectively, with 7 bases between them. The CDR3 bases are TGTGCCTCTACGGTCACAGATACGCAGTATTTT. Protein sequence: CASTVTDTQYF.

The chain combines TRBV28 with TRBJ1-5; D is unclear. Trimming took 7 bases from V and 6 from J, leaving 16 bases between them. CDR3 size: 14 residues. Germline V gene lookup returns CDR1 MDHEN and CDR2 SYDVKM. This chain's CDR3 is CASTSRSKSQPQHF. The CDR3 coding sequence is TGTGCCAGCACATCGCGATCAAAAAGTCAGCCCCAGCATTTT.

The J gene is TRBJ2-2, the V gene TRBV11-1, with TRBD1 as a possible D gene (5 bases). From germline, CDR1 is SGHAT and CDR2 FQDESV (reference sequence). The CDR3 consists of 17 residues. The V and J ends lost 5 bases and 0 bases respectively, with 16 bases between them. In DNA form, the CDR3 reads TGTGCCAGCAGCGTCGCGGTGGGGCGGTCGAACACCGGGGAGCTGTTTTTT. Translating it yields CASSVAVGRSNTGELFF.

V gene TRBV19 combines with J gene TRBJ1-5; D perhaps matches TRBD1 (5 bases). V was pared by 6 bases and J by 4 bases, with 13 bases between. The CDR3 contains 14 residues. Germline V gene data show CDR1 as LNHDA and CDR2 as SQIVND (reference sequence). Here the CDR3 reads CASSVRGPNQPQHF. Written as DNA, the CDR3 is TGTGCCAGTAGCGTCCGGGGCCCTAATCAGCCCCAGCATTTT.

J is TRBJ2-2 and V is TRBV25-1, with 8 bases fitting TRBD1. Per the germline V gene, CDR1 is MGHDK and CDR2 is SYGVNS. V was clipped by 5 bases and J by 8 bases; unmatched bases: 10. This CDR3 comprises 15 residues. The CDR3 nucleotides are TGTGCCAGCAGTTTAGGCAGGGGGCAGGCGGGGGAGCTGTTTTTT. The encoded protein is CASSLGRGQAGELFF.

The chain couples TRBV7-2 to TRBJ2-5, with D perhaps matching TRBD2 (5 bases). CDR1 is SGHTA and CDR2 is FQGNSA in the germline V gene. The CDR3 contains 16 residues. Trimming removed 1 base from V and 1 base from J, with 13 bases in between. The CDR3 DNA is TGTGCCAGCAGCTTAGGTTTGCCGGGGTCCCAAGAGACCCAGTACTTC. Translated: CASSLGLPGSQETQYF.

The chain couples TRBV6-5 to TRBJ2-7, with 7 bases identical to TRBD2. With V trimmed by 6 bases and J by 0 bases, 5 bases remained unmatched. There are 14 residues in the CDR3. In germline, CDR1 is MNHEY, CDR2 SVGAGI. The CDR3 nucleotides are TGTGCCAGCAGCCGAGCGGGGAGCTCCTACGAGCAGTACTTC. This codes for CASSRAGSSYEQYF.

This chain links TRBV5-4 with TRBJ2-1; 8 nucleotides agree with TRBD2. Germline assignment: CDR1 SGHNT and CDR2 YYREEE (reference sequence). This CDR3 contains 15 residues. J was trimmed by 4 bases and V by 5 bases; bases with no gene match: 8. The CDR3 is CASRSTGGRYNEQFF. CDR3 nucleotide sequence: TGTGCCAGCAGATCTACGGGAGGGAGGTACAATGAGCAGTTCTTC.

The V gene is TRBV7-9, the J gene TRBJ2-1, with TRBD1 matching 8 bases. There are 15 residues in the CDR3. The V and J ends lost 10 bases and 10 bases, in that order; junction bases with no gene match: 18. Germline V gives CDR1 SEHNR, CDR2 FQNEAQ (reference sequence). The DNA of the CDR3 is TGTGCCACTACGAGACAGGGGCTGAGGGTTCTGGAGCAGTTCTTC. Amino acids: CATTRQGLRVLEQFF.

This clone has just one count. This chain joins TRBV11-1 and TRBJ2-3; D gene uncertain. V was cut by 5 bases and J by 0 bases, with 6 bases left in between. CDR3 length: 13 residues. The V gene's germline CDR1 is SGHAT and CDR2 FQDESV (reference sequence). CDR3 in amino acids: CASSVDSTDTQYF. The CDR3 coding sequence is TGTGCCAGCAGCGTGGATAGCACAGATACGCAGTATTTT.

V usage is TRBV5-1 and J usage is TRBJ1-2, with 7 bases identical to TRBD1. CDR1 and CDR2 from the germline V gene are SGHRS and YFSETQ. J lost 4 bases, V lost 3 bases, and 15 bases had no gene match. The CDR3 length is 17 residues. In DNA form, the CDR3 reads TGCGCCAGCAGCTCCATCCCGGGACAGAGGGAGACCTATGGCTACACCTTC. Protein sequence: CASSSIPGQRETYGYTF.